This TCR beta chain derives from a study of blood T cell repertoires in COVID-19. Germline CDR1 is KGHSH and CDR2 is LQKENI. This CDR3 has 11 residues. Trimming cost V 6 bases and J 8 bases, with 10 bases left between them. Some clones are missing from TCRdb's copy, which holds only in-frame ones; the method was immunoSEQ multiplex PCR. The sample contains approximately 210,000 clones, approximately 83% of which appear only once. The TCR was taken from a woman aged 60-70 years who had recovered from COVID-19. Sequenced material: PBMCs or T cells enriched from blood (not recorded which). This sequence joins TRBV18 and TRBJ1-1; D possibly corresponds to TRBD1 (6 bases). The CDR3 region is CASSPGTEAFF. The CDR3 nucleotides are TGTGCCAGCTCCCCCGGGACAGAAGCTTTCTTT.